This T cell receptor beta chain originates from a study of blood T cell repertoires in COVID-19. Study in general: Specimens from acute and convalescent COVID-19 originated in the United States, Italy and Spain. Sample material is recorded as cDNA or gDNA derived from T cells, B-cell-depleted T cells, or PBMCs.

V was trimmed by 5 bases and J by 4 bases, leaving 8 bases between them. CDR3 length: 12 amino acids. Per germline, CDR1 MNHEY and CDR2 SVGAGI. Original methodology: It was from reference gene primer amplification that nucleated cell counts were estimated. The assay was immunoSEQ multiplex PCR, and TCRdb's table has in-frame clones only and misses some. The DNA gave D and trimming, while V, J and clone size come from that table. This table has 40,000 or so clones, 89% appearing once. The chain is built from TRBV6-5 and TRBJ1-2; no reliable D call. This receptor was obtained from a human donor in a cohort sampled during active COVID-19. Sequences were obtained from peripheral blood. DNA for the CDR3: TGTGCCAGCAGTCTCTATAGCTATGGCTACACCTTC. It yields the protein CASSLYSYGYTF.